This entry lists 14 T cell receptor beta chains sequenced from one sample in a study of metastatic and nonmetastatic thyroid tumors (dated by TCRdb to 2020 to 2021). The library was made by PCR. The sequencer listed for this sample is Illumina HiSeq 4000. TCRdb reran the public reads through fastp at Q25 and MiXCR, keeping productive beta chains. The sample profile shows approximately 22,000 clones; under 35% of them were found once. The ten most abundant clones make up 14% of the sample. No patient had received any treatment before thyroid surgery. The sequenced sample was blood. The source is a female donor with papillary thyroid cancer or a benign thyroid nodule (not recorded which). Some clones in this sample may be carry-over from other donors' samples.

V is TRBV6-2 or TRBV6-3 and J is TRBJ1-5, with 8 nucleotides matching TRBD1. Germline assignment: CDR1 MNHEY and CDR2 SVGEGT. V was pared by 6 bases and J by 0 bases, with 10 bases of the junction left unmatched. This CDR3 has 17 residues. CDR3 residues: CASSTGDRPYSNQPQHF. For the CDR3, the DNA is TGTGCCAGCAGCACCGGGGACAGGCCTTATAGCAATCAGCCCCAGCATTTT.

This clone was recorded many times. The chain uses TRBV5-6 and TRBJ2-7; 8 nucleotides align to TRBD1. The V and J ends lost 2 bases and 2 bases, in that order; junction bases with no gene match: 3. CDR1 and CDR2 from the germline V gene are SGHDT and YYEEEE. CDR3 size: 14 residues. CDR3 DNA: TGTGCCAGCAGCTTTGTGGACAGGGCCTACGAGCAGTACTTC. Residues: CASSFVDRAYEQYF.

The chain links TRBV9 to TRBJ2-5; 7 positions agree with TRBD2. Trimming took 0 bases from V and 2 from J; bases not matched to a gene: 4. The germline V gene encodes CDR1 SGDLS and CDR2 YYNGEE. The CDR3 sequence is 15 residues long. CDR3 amino acids: CASSVGEGGQETQYF. CDR3 DNA: TGTGCCAGCAGCGTAGGGGAGGGAGGTCAAGAGACCCAGTACTTC.

V and J are TRBV20-1 and TRBJ1-6; no clear D gene. The CDR3 runs 13 residues. Germline values: CDR1 DFQATT, CDR2 SNEGSKA (reference sequence). V lost 5 bases, J lost 10 bases, and 15 bases lay in between. For the CDR3, the DNA is TGCAGTGCTGTACTTGACTTTGACTCACCCCTCCACTTT. Its protein product is CSAVLDFDSPLHF.

This clone was picked up a small number of times. A read error may produce the germline difference seen at one junction end. The chain has TRBV19 and TRBJ2-1; 8 bases map to TRBD1. Germline lookup yields CDR1 LNHDA and CDR2 SQIVND (reference sequence). The CDR3 has 16 amino acids. The CDR3 sequence: CASSPAGQGRRNEQVF. Here the CDR3 DNA reads TGTGCCAGTAGTCCGGCCGGACAGGGCCGACGCAACGAGCAGGTCTTC.

The J gene is TRBJ1-2, the V gene TRBV7-2; D is ambiguous. Trimming shortened V by 2 bases and J by 2 bases, and 9 bases separated the two germline ends. CDR1 SGHTA and CDR2 FQGNSA come from the germline V gene. The CDR3 has 14 amino acids. CDR3 DNA sequence: TGTGCCAGCAGCTTATCCACCTGGAACTATGGCTACACCTTC. Translating gives CASSLSTWNYGYTF. The full variable domain, completed using reference TRBV7-2 and TRBJ1-2, is GAGVSQSPSNKVTEKGKDVELRCDPISGHTALYWYRQSLGQGLEFLIYFQGNSAPDKSGLPSDRFSAERTGGSVSTLTIQRTQQEDSAVYLCASSLSTWNYGYTFGSGTRLTVV.

This clone was seen only a few times. The junction departs from germline at one end; a sequencing error may be responsible. For the CDR3, the DNA is TGTGCCAGTTGGGACAGTACGAGCAATCATCCCCAGCATTTT. This encodes CASWDSTSNHPQHF. The chain uses TRBV6-1 and TRBJ1-5; 7 bases align to TRBD1. The CDR3 loop spans 14 amino acids. Looked up from germline, CDR1 is MNHNS and CDR2 is SASEGT.

This clone is medium-sized within its sample. CDR3 DNA sequence: TGCAGTGCTAGTTCACCGGGGAGGGCCACTGAAGCTTTCTTT. As protein: CSASSPGRATEAFF. The chain employs TRBV20-1 and TRBJ1-1; D unresolved. Trimming cost V 3 bases and J 4 bases, with 15 bases left between them. Germline values: CDR1 DFQATT, CDR2 SNEGSKA (reference sequence). This CDR3 comprises 14 residues.

In its sample, this clone was seen once. This chain connects TRBV28 to TRBJ1-1; D is ambiguous. Germline V gene data show CDR1 as MDHEN and CDR2 as SYDVKM. This CDR3 region has 12 residues. The germline V and J ends were trimmed by 6 bases and 3 bases, with 8 bases remaining between them. The CDR3 loop reads CASRLMDTEAFF. In DNA, the CDR3 is TGTGCCAGCAGACTGATGGACACTGAAGCTTTCTTT.

A few counts support this clone. The rearrangement links TRBV6-4 to TRBJ2-7; D unclear. CDR1 and CDR2 from the germline V gene are MRHNA and SNTAGT. This CDR3 is built from 11 residues. V was cut by 8 bases and J by 2 bases, with 7 bases left in between. The CDR3 region has the DNA TGTGCCAGCGCAGATGCCTACGAGCAGTACTTC. Its translation is CASADAYEQYF.

This clone was observed a handful of times. V is TRBV10-3 and J is TRBJ2-5; D is unresolved. V was shortened by 4 bases and J by 5 bases, with 5 bases between the two germline ends. Germline lookup yields CDR1 ENHRY and CDR2 SYGVKD. This CDR3 contains 11 residues. CDR3 coding DNA: TGTGCCATCAGTGTGGGCGAGACCCAGTACTTC. This translates into CAISVGETQYF.

The rearrangement links TRBV20-1 to TRBJ1-2; D gene unclear. Between the trimmed V and J ends, which lost 3 bases and 2 bases, there was a span of 19 bases. The CDR3 totals 16 residues. CDR1 and CDR2 (germline): DFQATT, SNEGSKA (reference sequence). CDR3 amino acids: CSARSPAENLNYGYTF. The CDR3 DNA sequence: TGCAGTGCTAGGTCCCCGGCAGAGAACCTAAACTATGGCTACACCTTC.

V is TRBV7-2 and J is TRBJ1-6; 9 bases are a match to TRBD1. The V segment lost 6 bases and the J segment 9 bases; nucleotides outside the gene matches: 6. The germline V gene has CDR1 SGHTA and CDR2 FQGNSA. This CDR3 spans 14 amino acids. CDR3 residues: CASSFRDRASPLHF. The CDR3 DNA is TGTGCCAGCAGTTTCCGGGACAGGGCTTCACCCCTCCACTTT.

This sequence joins TRBV2 and TRBJ1-5; TRBD1 might be the D (5 bases). This CDR3 comprises 15 residues. CDR1 is SNHLY and CDR2 is FYNNEI in the germline V gene. V was cut by 6 bases and J by 4 bases, with 16 bases left in between. The CDR3 DNA sequence: TGTGCCAGCAGAGTGAAAGGGGCGGGGAATCAGCCCCAGCATTTT. As protein: CASRVKGAGNQPQHF.